This TCR beta chain comes out of a study of spatial heterogeneity in lung cancer. The overall study: The study consistently detected more beta-chain than alpha-chain sequences.

Time point described: sample taken at primary tumor resection. Frozen PBMC, nontumor lung or tumor provided whole RNA, which was sequenced unsorted. The 55 to 90 donors had untreated early-stage non-small cell lung cancer. V gave up 3 bases and J gave up 0 bases, with 12 bases separating them. Germline V gene data show CDR1 as DFQATT and CDR2 as SNEGSKA (reference sequence). The CDR3 totals 14 residues. MiXCR, run by TCRdb on the 5' RACE reads, gives a single entry per CDR3 protein. Of more than 65,000 distinct CDR3 sequences in the sample, over 9.5% are singletons; the top ten hold around 4.3%. Study conclusions and caveats: Blood contained ubiquitous expanded tumor TCRs more at resection than at follow-up.

Of note for this clonotype: Its antigen is as yet unknown.

The TCR was taken from a male donor with early-stage non-small cell lung cancer. The V gene is TRBV20-1, the J gene TRBJ2-7; the D gene is possibly TRBD1 (6 bases). The source material was PBMCs, sampled at surgery. The CDR3 loop reads CSASTQGFSYEQYF. For the CDR3, the DNA is TGCAGTGCTAGTACTCAGGGGTTCTCCTACGAGCAGTACTTC.